Presented here are 8 T cell receptor beta chains from one specimen sequenced in a study of T cell changes during pregnancy in multiple sclerosis. Produced via immunoSEQ multiplex PCR; TCRdb's table is partial and in-frame only. The sample records under 100,000 clones, about 91% being singletons. This specimen was peripheral blood, taken in the first trimester of pregnancy. The source of these receptors is a female donor in good health, enrolled as a control in a pregnancy study.

V is TRBV29-1 and J is TRBJ1-1, with D unresolved. The V end was cut by 5 bases, the J end by 10 bases, with 17 bases between. Germline CDR1 and CDR2: SQVTM and ANQGSEA. This CDR3 contains 12 residues. CDR3: CSVKPPIRGAFF. The CDR3, as DNA: TGCAGCGTTAAACCTCCAATCCGAGGAGCTTTCTTT.

The chain joins TRBV18 to TRBJ2-1; D is ambiguous. From germline, CDR1 is KGHSH and CDR2 LQKENI. The CDR3 is made up of 12 amino acids. Deletions cut 1 base from V and 9 bases from J, with 7 bases between. For the CDR3, the DNA is TGTGCCAGCTCACCACGCATCGGTGAGCAGTTCTTC. Protein: CASSPRIGEQFF. Supplemented by reference TRBV18 and TRBJ2-1, the full variable domain reads NAGVMQNPRHLVRRRGQEARLRCSPMKGHSHVYWYRQLPEEGLKFMVYLQKENIIDESGMPKERFSAEFPKEGPSILRIQQVVRGDSAAYFCASSPRIGEQFFGPGTRLTVL.

V is TRBV21-1 and J is TRBJ1-6; the DNA was not compared with TRBD1, the D call given in the table. TRBV21-1 is shown as a pseudogene. The CDR3 contains 17 residues. The CDR3 DNA sequence: TGTGCCAGCAGCACCGGGACAGGGAGCTCCTATAATTCACCCCTCCACTTT. Amino acids: CASSTGTGSSYNSPLHF.

This rearrangement joins TRBV4-1 to TRBJ1-6, with 7 positions matching TRBD1. The CDR3 extends over 16 amino acids. With 1 base clipped from V and 9 bases from J, the junction kept 9 bases outside the gene matches. CDR1 and CDR2 (germline): MGHRA, YSYEKL. CDR3 region: CASSQGPTGSGSPLHF. The CDR3 DNA reads TGCGCCAGCAGCCAAGGCCCGACAGGGAGCGGTTCACCCCTCCACTTT.

This clone was picked up one time. The chain has TRBV7-2 and TRBJ1-6, with 10 positions matching TRBD1. V shed 5 bases, J shed 6 bases, and the junction held 7 bases outside the gene matches. CDR1 is SGHTA and CDR2 is FQGNSA in the germline V gene. This CDR3 has 16 amino acids. CDR3 amino acids: CASSPEGTGVNSPLHF. CDR3 DNA sequence: TGTGCCAGCAGCCCGGAAGGGACAGGGGTTAATTCACCCCTCCACTTT.

The chain uses TRBV7-9 and TRBJ1-1; no firm D call. Trimming pared 2 bases from V and 10 bases from J, leaving 17 bases between. There are 14 residues in the CDR3. Germline CDR1 reads SEHNR; CDR2 reads FQNEAQ (reference sequence). CDR3 sequence reads: CASSLSPAGSTAFF. CDR3 sequence (DNA): TGTGCCAGCAGCTTAAGCCCGGCGGGGTCGACAGCTTTCTTT.

The chain joins TRBV7-9 to TRBJ2-2; TRBD1 agrees at 8 bases. Germline V CDR1 and CDR2: SEHNR, FQNEAQ (reference sequence). V trimming: 5 bases; J trimming: 5 bases; junction bases outside the gene matches: 7. The CDR3 length is 15 residues. CDR3 loop: CASSPDRVKTGELFF. The DNA of the CDR3 is TGTGCCAGCAGCCCGGACAGGGTAAAGACCGGGGAGCTGTTTTTT.

The chain joins TRBV4-3 to TRBJ1-2, with D possibly matching TRBD1 (6 bases). The CDR3 totals 16 residues. Trimming removed 0 bases from V and 8 bases from J, with 19 bases in between. Per the germline V gene, CDR1 is LGHNA and CDR2 is YSLEER. The CDR3 reads CASSQEGQGWVRGYTF. Written as DNA, the CDR3 is TGCGCCAGCAGCCAAGAGGGGCAGGGGTGGGTTCGCGGCTACACCTTC.